The T cell receptor beta chain described here comes from a study of T-cell memory formation after mild COVID-19. Many counts were recorded for this clonotype. Its cognate antigen is unknown. Per the germline V gene, CDR1 is SEHNR and CDR2 is FQNEAQ (reference sequence). V dropped 5 bases and J dropped 2; count of bases not matched to a gene: 8. The CDR3 consists of 15 residues. In TCRdb, the 5' RACE reads were re-called with MiXCR into one record per CDR3 protein. The sample shows almost 250,000 distinct CDR3 sequences, less than 20% of them seen only once. Overall study findings and caveats: A subset of responding clones appeared in pre-infection memory, suggesting cross-reactive memory joined.

This clonotype was sampled from an adult woman who had mild COVID-19 (a few samples of this study predate the infection). Cell type and time point are not known. Sequenced input: PBMCs or a T cell subset sorted from them (not recorded which). The chain links TRBV7-9 to TRBJ2-7, with TRBD1 identical over 8 bases. CDR3 in amino acids: CASSPTGTGAYEQYF. The CDR3 nucleotides are TGTGCCAGCAGCCCAACCGGGACAGGAGCCTACGAGCAGTACTTC.